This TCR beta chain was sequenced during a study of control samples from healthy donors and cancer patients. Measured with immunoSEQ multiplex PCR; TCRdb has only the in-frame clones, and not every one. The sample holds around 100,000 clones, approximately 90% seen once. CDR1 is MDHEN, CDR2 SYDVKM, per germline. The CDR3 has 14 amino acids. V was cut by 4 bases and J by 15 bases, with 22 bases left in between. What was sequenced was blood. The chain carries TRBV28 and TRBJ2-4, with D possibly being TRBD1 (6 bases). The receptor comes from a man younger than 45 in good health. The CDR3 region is CASSSIKTGNWRYF. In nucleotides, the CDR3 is TGTGCCAGCAGTTCCATTAAGACAGGAAATTGGCGGTACTTC.